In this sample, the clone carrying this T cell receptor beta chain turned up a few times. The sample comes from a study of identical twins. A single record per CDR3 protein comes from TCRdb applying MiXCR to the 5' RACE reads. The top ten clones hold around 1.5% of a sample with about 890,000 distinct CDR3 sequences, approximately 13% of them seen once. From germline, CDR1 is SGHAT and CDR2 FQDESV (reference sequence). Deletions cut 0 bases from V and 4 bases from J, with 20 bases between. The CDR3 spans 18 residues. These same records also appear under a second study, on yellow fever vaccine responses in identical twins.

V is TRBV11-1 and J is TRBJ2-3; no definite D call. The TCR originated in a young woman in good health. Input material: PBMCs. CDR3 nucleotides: TGTGCCAGCAGCTTAGCCTCCGAGGTGTTTTTCGGCGCAGATACGCAGTATTTT. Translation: CASSLASEVFFGADTQYF.